The sequence of this T cell receptor (beta chain) was determined in a study of blood T cell repertoires in COVID-19. Study information: Researchers got acute and convalescent COVID-19 samples from the United States, Italy and Spain. PBMCs, B-cell-depleted T cells, or T cells were the source of the cDNA or gDNA that made up the material.

Looked up from germline, CDR1 is MNHEY and CDR2 is SVGAGI. The V gene lost 5 bases and the J gene lost 6 bases, with 13 bases spanning the gap. This CDR3 has 14 residues. As handled by the study authors: How many nucleated cells were present was estimated from reference gene primer amplification. This table comes from immunoSEQ multiplex PCR, and its TCRdb copy is limited to in-frame clones, with some not included. That table furnishes V, J and clone size, whereas the DNA furnished D and trimming. The profile shows some 220,000 clones, 65% to 90% of them singletons. The sequenced sample consisted of peripheral blood. The rearrangement uses TRBV6-5 and TRBJ1-4; weak D call: TRBD1 (5 bases). The receptor's source is an older woman with COVID-19, enrolled during active disease. The DNA of the CDR3 is TGTGCCAGCAGTCGGGACGGGAGATATGAAAAACTGTTTTTT. It codes for CASSRDGRYEKLFF.